This T cell receptor beta chain was captured by sequencing in a study of cytomegalovirus exposure and HLA in healthy donors. V dropped 0 bases and J dropped 0 bases, with 4 bases sitting between them. This CDR3 is 15 amino acids long. Germline V gene sequence: CDR1 SGHRS, CDR2 YFSETQ. The PCR contained 60 Vbeta and 13 Jbeta primers. Profiled with immunoSEQ multiplex PCR; TCRdb holds only in-frame clones, not every one. The sample contains about 120,000 clones, 77% of which appear only once. Specimen: PBMCs. This TCR was recovered from a man aged 35 to 55 in good health and CMV-seropositive. This rearrangement joins TRBV5-1 to TRBJ2-6; no firm D call. The CDR3 region has the DNA TGCGCCAGCAGCTTGGTCAGCTCTGGGGCCAACGTCCTGACTTTC. Residues: CASSLVSSGANVLTF. Full variable domain (outside the CDR3, taken from reference TRBV5-1 and TRBJ2-6): KAGVTQTPRYLIKTRGQQVTLSCSPISGHRSVSWYQQTPGQGLQFLFEYFSETQRNKGNFPGRFSGRQFSNSRSEMNVSTLELGDSALYLCASSLVSSGANVLTFGAGSRLTVL.